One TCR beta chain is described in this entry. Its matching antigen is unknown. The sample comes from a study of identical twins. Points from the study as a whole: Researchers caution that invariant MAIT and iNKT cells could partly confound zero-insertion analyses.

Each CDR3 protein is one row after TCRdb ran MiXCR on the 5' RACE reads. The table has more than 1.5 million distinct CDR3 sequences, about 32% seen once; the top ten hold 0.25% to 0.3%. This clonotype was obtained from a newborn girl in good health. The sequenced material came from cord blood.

The CDR3 sequence: CASSRGPGANVLTF. The CDR3 region has the DNA TGTGCCAGCAGCCGGGGGCCTGGGGCCAACGTCCTGACTTTC. This chain connects TRBV6-1 to TRBJ2-6, with D perhaps given as TRBD1 or TRBD2 (6 bases each). From germline, CDR1 is MNHNS and CDR2 SASEGT. This CDR3 contains 14 residues. V lost 6 bases and J lost 2, with 8 bases in between.